Below are 27 T cell receptor beta chains sequenced from a single sample in a study of T cells after yellow fever vaccination. TCRdb re-derived calls from the 5' RACE reads in MiXCR, one entry per CDR3 protein. The sample holds 500,000 to 650,000 distinct CDR3 sequences, roughly an eighth seen once. This material consisted of PBMCs, taken on the day of the yellow fever booster vaccination. The origin of the receptors is a young man who received the YFV17D yellow fever vaccine.

There are a few counts of this clonotype. V usage is TRBV18 and J usage is TRBJ2-7; tentative D call: TRBD2 (6 bases). The CDR3 contains 15 residues. Germline V CDR1 and CDR2: KGHSH, LQKENI. The V gene lost 3 bases and the J gene lost 6 bases, with 18 bases spanning the gap. CDR3 nucleotides: TGTGCCAGCTCACCGGCATCGGGACGCGGGGTCGAGCAGTACTTC. It encodes CASSPASGRGVEQYF.

This clonotype was observed a handful of times. This chain uses TRBV20-1 with TRBJ1-1, with D possibly TRBD1 on 6 matching bases. From germline, CDR1 is DFQATT and CDR2 SNEGSKA (reference sequence). This CDR3 comprises 15 residues. V lost 3 bases and J lost 1, with 15 bases in between. The CDR3 sequence: CSASTGRSRNTEAFF. In DNA, the CDR3 is TGCAGTGCTAGTACAGGGAGGAGTCGGAACACTGAAGCTTTCTTT.

This clonotype was counted only a few times. V gene TRBV11-1 combines with J gene TRBJ2-5, with a weak D call TRBD1 (5 bases). CDR1 and CDR2 from the germline V gene are SGHAT and FQDESV (reference sequence). CDR3 size: 13 residues. The V end lost 2 bases, the J end lost 5 bases, and 9 bases lay between the germline ends. Here the CDR3 reads CASSLQGMETQYF. CDR3 DNA: TGTGCCAGCAGCTTACAGGGCATGGAGACCCAGTACTTC.

This clonotype was seen a few times. The rearrangement joins TRBV5-1 to TRBJ2-7; the match to TRBD2 covers 7 bases. The germline V gene encodes CDR1 SGHRS and CDR2 YFSETQ. CDR3 length equals 16 residues. Losses at the gene ends were 6 bases for V and 6 bases for J; bases not matched to a gene: 18. CDR3 nucleotides: TGCGCCAGCAAGGGAGGCGGGAGTACAGCCTTCTCCGAGCAGTACTTC. Its protein product is CASKGGGSTAFSEQYF.

At least ten counts were recorded for this clonotype. V usage is TRBV29-1 and J usage is TRBJ1-2, with D possibly TRBD1 on 6 matching bases. The V end was cut by 4 bases, the J end by 13 bases, with 19 bases between. The V gene's germline CDR1 is SQVTM and CDR2 ANQGSEA. CDR3 length: 12 residues. CDR3: CSVVGAALSCTF. The CDR3 bases are TGCAGCGTTGTGGGGGCAGCTCTGAGTTGCACCTTC.

In this sample, this clonotype turned up a few times. The chain uses TRBV18 and TRBJ2-3; 11 positions match TRBD2. The germline CDR1 and CDR2 sequences are KGHSH and LQKENI. The CDR3 loop spans 18 amino acids. V gave up 3 bases and J gave up 3 bases; unmatched junction bases: 11. The DNA of the CDR3 is TGTGCCAGCTCACCTCGGGTTCCGGGACTAGCGGAGACAGATACGCAGTATTTT. Its translation: CASSPRVPGLAETDTQYF.

This clonotype was counted ten times or more. V and J are TRBV14 and TRBJ2-5; a weak D match, TRBD2 (5 bases). The CDR3 extends over 14 amino acids. From germline, CDR1 is SGHDN and CDR2 FVKESK. V was clipped by 8 bases and J by 5 bases, with 18 bases between them. In nucleotides, the CDR3 is TGTGCCAGCGCGGGTTCGGCATATTTCGAGACCCAGTACTTC. Residues: CASAGSAYFETQYF.

The count of this clonotype is one. The chain recombines TRBV5-4 with TRBJ2-1; D may be TRBD2 (5 bases). The germline gives CDR1 SGHNT, CDR2 YYREEE (reference sequence). Trimming cost V 0 bases and J 1 base, with 11 bases left between them. The CDR3 has 16 residues. CDR3 loop: CASSLAVGVSYNEQFF. The CDR3 DNA reads as TGTGCCAGCAGCTTGGCAGTGGGAGTTTCCTACAATGAGCAGTTCTTC.

There are a few counts of this clonotype. This chain links TRBV9 with TRBJ2-1; 7 bases map to TRBD2. The V gene end was trimmed by 0 bases and the J gene end by 2 bases; junction bases not matched to a gene: 2. The CDR3 contains 15 residues. Germline lookup yields CDR1 SGDLS and CDR2 YYNGEE. CDR3 amino acids: CASSVDGGTYNEQFF. Written as DNA, the CDR3 is TGTGCCAGCAGCGTAGACGGGGGGACCTACAATGAGCAGTTCTTC.

The chain has TRBV11-2 and TRBJ2-7; 10 bases are shared with TRBD2. The CDR3 covers 18 residues. The V gene end was trimmed by 2 bases and the J gene end by 3 bases; junction bases not matched to a gene: 13. In germline, CDR1 is SGHAT, CDR2 FQNNGV. CDR3 nucleotides: TGTGCCAGCAGCTTAACTGGGACTAGCGTTACACTAAACTACGAGCAGTACTTC. This gives the protein CASSLTGTSVTLNYEQYF.

V is TRBV29-1 and J is TRBJ2-1; D call uncertain. This CDR3 comprises 11 residues. Germline V gene sequence: CDR1 SQVTM, CDR2 ANQGSEA. The V end lost 2 bases, the J end lost 8 bases, and 7 bases lay between the germline ends. Here the CDR3 reads CSVEPQYEQFF. The CDR3 DNA follows: TGCAGCGTTGAACCTCAGTATGAGCAGTTCTTC.

This chain joins TRBV3-1 and TRBJ2-3; D ambiguous. Per the germline V gene, CDR1 is LGHDT and CDR2 is YNNKEL (reference sequence). With 2 bases removed from V and 3 bases from J, the gap between germline ends came to 15 bases. The CDR3 contains 16 residues. CDR3 DNA sequence: TGTGCCAGCAGCCAACTCCGGTCCCGTGGTACAGATACGCAGTATTTT. It is translated as CASSQLRSRGTDTQYF.

In this sample, this clonotype turned up a few times. This chain links TRBV7-2 with TRBJ2-7, with 8 bases that match TRBD1. The J segment lost 6 bases and the V segment lost 5 bases, leaving 12 bases of the junction unmatched. Germline V CDR1 and CDR2: SGHTA, FQGNSA. This CDR3 has 15 amino acids. The CDR3, as DNA: TGTGCCAGCAGCAGAGGGACAGGCGGTCGACTCGAGCAGTACTTC. It encodes CASSRGTGGRLEQYF.

The chain links TRBV6-2 or TRBV6-3 to TRBJ2-3; D not resolved. This CDR3 region has 13 residues. Trimming took 2 bases from V and 0 from J, leaving 3 bases between them. Germline lookup yields CDR1 MNHEY and CDR2 SVGEGT. The CDR3 DNA follows: TGTGCCAGCAGTTACCAGAGCACAGATACGCAGTATTTT. This gives the protein CASSYQSTDTQYF.

This clonotype has at least ten counts. This chain connects TRBV30 to TRBJ2-1; maybe TRBD2 (5 bases). Between the trimmed V and J ends, which lost 2 bases and 6 bases, there was a span of 17 bases. Germline lookup yields CDR1 GTSNPN and CDR2 SVGIG (reference sequence). This CDR3 has 15 amino acids. The CDR3 bases are TGTGCCTGGAGTCCTCGAGGGTATATGGGCAATGAGCAGTTCTTC. Protein: CAWSPRGYMGNEQFF.

This clonotype was detected only a few times. The rearrangement joins TRBV19 to TRBJ2-3; D remains unclear. V dropped 6 bases and J dropped 4 bases, with 11 bases sitting between them. The germline gives CDR1 LNHDA, CDR2 SQIVND (reference sequence). The CDR3 is made up of 13 amino acids. CDR3 region: CASRGGPADTQYF. The CDR3 nucleotides read TGTGCCAGTAGAGGCGGCCCCGCAGATACGCAGTATTTT.

This chain uses TRBV28 with TRBJ2-5, with TRBD1 identical over 7 bases. The CDR3 is 14 amino acids. V shed 5 bases and J 5 bases; nucleotides not matched to a gene: 8. Germline CDR1 reads MDHEN; CDR2 reads SYDVKM. The CDR3 spells CASSTGVKGETQYF. CDR3 bases: TGTGCCAGCAGTACAGGGGTAAAGGGCGAGACCCAGTACTTC.

The rearrangement uses TRBV7-2 and TRBJ2-5; D is undetermined. V was trimmed by 5 bases and J by 7 bases, leaving 17 bases between them. CDR1 is SGHTA, CDR2 FQGNSA, per germline. The CDR3 consists of 14 residues. CDR3 amino acids: CASSKTLDGLTQYF. CDR3 DNA sequence: TGTGCCAGCAGCAAGACTCTGGACGGGCTGACCCAGTACTTC.

This chain uses TRBV20-1 with TRBJ1-1; maybe TRBD1 (6 bases). The V gene lost 2 bases and the J gene lost 0 bases, with 10 bases spanning the gap. Germline CDR1 and CDR2: DFQATT and SNEGSKA (reference sequence). This CDR3 contains 14 residues. CDR3 sequence (DNA): TGCAGTGCTAGAAGACAGGTAATGAACACTGAAGCTTTCTTT. It is translated as CSARRQVMNTEAFF.

This chain links TRBV11-2 with TRBJ2-3; D is undetermined. CDR1 SGHAT and CDR2 FQNNGV come from the germline V gene. Trimming stripped 3 bases from V and 13 bases from J, with 14 bases between. The length of the CDR3 is 12 residues. In DNA form, the CDR3 reads TGTGCCAGCAGCTTGGGAACTCAGCAAGAGTATTTT. This encodes CASSLGTQQEYF. Full variable domain (rest looked up from reference TRBV11-2 and TRBJ2-3): EAGVAQSPRYKIIEKRQSVAFWCNPISGHATLYWYQQILGQGPKLLIQFQNNGVVDDSQLPKDRFSAERLKGVDSTLKIQPAKLEDSAVYLCASSLGTQQEYFGPGTRLTVL.

This clonotype was observed many times. The chain carries TRBV6-1 and TRBJ2-1; the match to TRBD2 covers 8 bases. The J segment lost 2 bases and the V segment lost 6 bases, leaving 6 bases of the junction unmatched. This CDR3 comprises 15 residues. CDR1 is MNHNS, CDR2 SASEGT, per germline. CDR3 coding DNA: TGTGCCAGCAGCACCGGGACTAGGGCCTACAATGAGCAGTTCTTC. It yields the protein CASSTGTRAYNEQFF.

This clonotype was recorded at least ten times. The V and J genes are TRBV5-1 and TRBJ2-7, with TRBD1 identical over 10 bases. CDR3 length: 13 amino acids. J lost 3 bases, V lost 7 bases, and 4 bases had no gene match. Germline-derived CDR1 and CDR2 are SGHRS and YFSETQ. CDR3 coding DNA: TGCGCCAGCTACCGGGACAGGGGCTACGAGCAGTACTTC. This gives the protein CASYRDRGYEQYF.

In this sample, this clonotype turned up many times. This sequence joins TRBV7-9 and TRBJ2-5; D not certain. CDR1 SEHNR and CDR2 FQNEAQ come from the germline V gene (reference sequence). V shed 3 bases and J shed 2 bases, with 16 bases lying between them. This CDR3 contains 16 residues. The CDR3 DNA follows: TGTGCCAGCAGCTTGCTTTTGCACGAGTTGCAAGAGACCCAGTACTTC. Translation: CASSLLLHELQETQYF.

The gene calls are TRBV20-1 and TRBJ2-7, with 10 nucleotides matching TRBD2. V was clipped by 5 bases and J by 7 bases; unmatched bases: 11. The CDR3 is 14 amino acids. The germline V gene encodes CDR1 DFQATT and CDR2 SNEGSKA (reference sequence). CDR3 bases: TGCAGTGCTCGAAGGACTAGCGGAAGCAGGGAGCAGTACTTC. This encodes CSARRTSGSREQYF.

This clonotype was counted a few times. CDR3 sequence: CASSLGRVFRDRENIQYF. The CDR3 DNA is TGCGCCAGCAGCTTGGGTAGGGTTTTCCGGGACCGGGAAAACATTCAGTACTTC. V is TRBV5-1 and J is TRBJ2-4; D may match TRBD1 or TRBD2 (5 bases each). V dropped 0 bases and J dropped 5 bases, with 21 bases sitting between them. The length of the CDR3 is 18 residues. CDR1 SGHRS and CDR2 YFSETQ come from the germline V gene. Based on the CDR3 plus reference TRBV5-1 and TRBJ2-4, the full variable domain is KAGVTQTPRYLIKTRGQQVTLSCSPISGHRSVSWYQQTPGQGLQFLFEYFSETQRNKGNFPGRFSGRQFSNSRSEMNVSTLELGDSALYLCASSLGRVFRDRENIQYFGAGTRLSVL.

The rearrangement uses TRBV18 and TRBJ2-5; D ambiguous. The germline CDR1 and CDR2 sequences are KGHSH and LQKENI. Trimming took 2 bases from V and 2 from J, leaving 15 bases between them. The CDR3 loop spans 16 amino acids. For the CDR3, the DNA is TGTGCCAGCTCACCAATCTTGTCGCCGACGCAAGAGACCCAGTACTTC. This sequence encodes CASSPILSPTQETQYF.

This clonotype was seen a handful of times. V and J are TRBV3-1 and TRBJ2-7; unclear D gene. The CDR3 is 13 residues long. Germline CDR1 and CDR2: LGHDT and YNNKEL (reference sequence). Trimming shortened V by 0 bases and J by 3 bases, and 6 bases separated the two germline ends. DNA for the CDR3: TGTGCCAGCAGCCAAGATATGCGCTACGAGCAGTACTTC. Encoded protein: CASSQDMRYEQYF.